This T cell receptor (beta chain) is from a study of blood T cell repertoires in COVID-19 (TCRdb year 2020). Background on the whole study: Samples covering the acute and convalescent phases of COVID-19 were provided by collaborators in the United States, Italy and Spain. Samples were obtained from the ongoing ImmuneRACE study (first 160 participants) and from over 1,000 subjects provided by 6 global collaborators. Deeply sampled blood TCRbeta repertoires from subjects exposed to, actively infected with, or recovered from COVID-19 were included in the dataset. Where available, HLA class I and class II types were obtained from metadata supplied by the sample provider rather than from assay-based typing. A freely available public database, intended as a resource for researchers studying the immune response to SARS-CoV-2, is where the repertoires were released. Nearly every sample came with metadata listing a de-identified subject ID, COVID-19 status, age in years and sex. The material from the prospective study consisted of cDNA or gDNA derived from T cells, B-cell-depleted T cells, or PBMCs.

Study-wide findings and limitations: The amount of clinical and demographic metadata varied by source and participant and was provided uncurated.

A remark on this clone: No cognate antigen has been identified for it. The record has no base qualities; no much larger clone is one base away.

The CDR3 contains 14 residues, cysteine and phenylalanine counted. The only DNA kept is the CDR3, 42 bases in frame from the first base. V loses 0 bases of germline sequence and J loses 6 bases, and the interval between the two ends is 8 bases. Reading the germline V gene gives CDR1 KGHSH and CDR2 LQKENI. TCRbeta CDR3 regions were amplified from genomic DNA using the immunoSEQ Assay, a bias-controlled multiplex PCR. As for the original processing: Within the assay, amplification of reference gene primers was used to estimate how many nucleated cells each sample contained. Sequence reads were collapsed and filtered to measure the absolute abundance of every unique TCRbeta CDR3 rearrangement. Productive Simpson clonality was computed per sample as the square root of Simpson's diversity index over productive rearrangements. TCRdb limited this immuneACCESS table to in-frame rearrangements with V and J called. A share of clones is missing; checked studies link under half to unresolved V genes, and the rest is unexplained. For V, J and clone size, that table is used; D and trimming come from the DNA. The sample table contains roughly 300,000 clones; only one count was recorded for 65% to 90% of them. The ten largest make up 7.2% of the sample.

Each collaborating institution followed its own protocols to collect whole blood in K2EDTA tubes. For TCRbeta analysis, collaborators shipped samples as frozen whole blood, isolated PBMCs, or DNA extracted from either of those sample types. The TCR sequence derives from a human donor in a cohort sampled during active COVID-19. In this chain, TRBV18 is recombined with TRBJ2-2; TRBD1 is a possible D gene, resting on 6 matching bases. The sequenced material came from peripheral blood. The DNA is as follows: TGTGCCAGCTCACCACCGGGGGCCCCCGGGGAGCTGTTTTTT. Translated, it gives CASSPPGAPGELFF. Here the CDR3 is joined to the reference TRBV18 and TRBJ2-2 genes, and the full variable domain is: NAGVMQNPRHLVRRRGQEARLRCSPMKGHSHVYWYRQLPEEGLKFMVYLQKENIIDESGMPKERFSAEFPKEGPSILRIQQVVRGDSAAYFCASSPPGAPGELFFGEGSRLTVL.